This paragraph covers one TCR beta chain sequence. Repertoires were generated with immunoSEQ multiplex PCR, while TCRdb's copy carries only in-frame clones and drops some. Of about 89,000 clones in the sample, around 80% are singletons; the top ten hold roughly 50%. This entry is derived from a study of blood T cell repertoires in COVID-19. This CDR3 has 16 amino acids. The V gene's germline CDR1 is MNHEY and CDR2 SVGAGI. Trimming took off 2 bases at V and 6 bases at J, with 16 bases between the two ends. This sequence joins TRBV6-5 and TRBJ2-2; tentatively, D is TRBD1 (6 bases). The sequenced material came from peripheral blood. The source of this sequence is a human donor in a cohort sampled during active COVID-19. CDR3 residues: CASSYTGLRVAGELFF. In nucleotides, the CDR3 is TGTGCCAGCAGTTACACAGGGCTTCGAGTCGCCGGGGAGCTGTTTTTT.